This is a list of T cell receptor beta chains from one sample in a study of T cells in Graves' hyperthyroidism and ophthalmopathy. In TCRdb, the multiplex PCR reads were re-called with MiXCR into one record per CDR3 protein. Here the sample spans some 740,000 distinct CDR3 sequences, less than 15% being singletons. The sequenced sample consisted of blood. These receptors all stem from a woman aged 18-29 years with Graves' hyperthyroidism. The CDR3 runs from the conserved cysteine through the conserved F or W. The D gene is left open where the match is weak. Clone size, where shown, is once, few, many, or a class for clones that have expanded.

d_gene | j_gene | abundance | v_gene | CDR3nt | CDR3aa
TRBD1 | TRBJ2-7 | many | TRBV7-9 | TGTGCCAGCAGCCCCGGGACAGGGCAACTTCACGAGCAGTACTTC | CASSPGTGQLHEQYF
- | TRBJ2-6 | few | TRBV5-1 | TGCGCCAGCGCCAGCGTGGGCTCTGGGGCCAACGTCCTGACTTTC | CASASVGSGANVLTF
- | TRBJ1-2 | many | TRBV2 | TGTGCCAGCAGTGAGGGGCGGCGGGGCTATGGCTACACCTTC | CASSEGRRGYGYTF
- | TRBJ2-6 | - | TRBV6-2/TRBV6-3 | TGTGCCAGCAGTTTTTCGGGGGTTGGGGCCAACGTCCTGACTTTC | CASSFSGVGANVLTF
- | TRBJ1-1 | - | TRBV19 | TGTGCCACCCGGACAGACGCTGAAGCTTTCTTT | CATRTDAEAFF
- | TRBJ2-7 | few | TRBV25-1 | TGTGCCAGCAGTGAACAGGGAAGGAGCTACGAGCAGTACTTC | CASSEQGRSYEQYF
- | TRBJ2-5 | many | TRBV18 | TGTGCCAGCTCACCACCGATGGCAGACCAAGAGACCCAGTACTTC | CASSPPMADQETQYF
- | TRBJ2-3 | many | TRBV12-3/TRBV12-4 | TGTGCCAGCACTTCCTATGGCAGGGTTGGTTCAGATACGCAGTATTTT | CASTSYGRVGSDTQYF
TRBD2 | TRBJ2-7 | many | TRBV6-1 | TGTGCCAGCAAACGAGCGGGGGACTACGAGCAGTACTTC | CASKRAGDYEQYF
- | TRBJ1-2 | few | TRBV28 | TGTGCCAGCAGTTTTTCGCAACCCTCGAGTAGGGGCTACACCTTC | CASSFSQPSSRGYTF
- | TRBJ2-7 | many | TRBV6-1 | TGTGCCAGCACCCGAGCGGTAAGCTCCTACGAGCAGTACTTC | CASTRAVSSYEQYF
- | TRBJ2-1 | many | TRBV18 | TGTGCCAGCTCCAGGCGCTCCAATGAGCAGTTCTTC | CASSRRSNEQFF
- | TRBJ2-1 | many | TRBV27 | TGTGCCAGCAGTTTAATAGGGTTCGGTGAGCAGTTCTTC | CASSLIGFGEQFF
- | TRBJ1-2 | many | TRBV19 | TGTGCCAGTAGTATCCCTCGGGTGGGCGGTGCGCCCCACACCTTC | CASSIPRVGGAPHTF
- | TRBJ2-7 | - | TRBV6-1 | TGTGCCAGCAGTTCCCCCGCGTTCTCCTACGAGCAGTACTTC | CASSSPAFSYEQYF
- | TRBJ1-2 | many | TRBV7-9 | TGTGCCAGCAGCTCCCCCGCTGGACCCTCGGGCGGCTATGGCTACACCTTC | CASSSPAGPSGGYGYTF
- | TRBJ2-7 | many | TRBV20-1 | TGCAGTGCTAGGGAAAGCAAGGTTCCCTACGAGCAGTACTTC | CSARESKVPYEQYF
TRBD1 | TRBJ2-5 | few | TRBV24-1 | TGTGCCACCAGTGATTGGCCGGGACAGGGGGTTAAGACCCAGTACTTC | CATSDWPGQGVKTQYF
- | TRBJ2-3 | many | TRBV30 | TGTGCCTGGTCCTTGTGGGCAGATACGCAGTATTTT | CAWSLWADTQYF
- | TRBJ2-7 | many | TRBV2 | TGTGCCAGCAGTGATGAGCGGTCCTACGAGCAGTACTTC | CASSDERSYEQYF
TRBD2 | TRBJ2-1 | few | TRBV12-3/TRBV12-4 | TGTGCCAGCAGTGACCCAGCGGGAGTGTTCTACAATGAGCAGTTCTTC | CASSDPAGVFYNEQFF
TRBD2 | TRBJ2-3 | - | TRBV14 | TGTGCCAGCAGCGACCGAGGGGGAGCGGGAGAAATCTGGCGCACAGATACGCAGTATTTT | CASSDRGGAGEIWRTDTQYF
- | TRBJ1-1 | - | TRBV10-3 | TGTGCCATCAGTGAACCGGGGATTGGGGCTGAAGCTTTCTTT | CAISEPGIGAEAFF
- | TRBJ2-2 | - | TRBV29-1 | TGCAGCGTTATAGATTTCGTCACCGGGGAGCTGTTTTTT | CSVIDFVTGELFF
- | TRBJ1-5 | many | TRBV27 | TGTGCCAGCAGTTTATCTGCAGACTATAGCAATCAGCCCCAGCATTTT | CASSLSADYSNQPQHF
- | TRBJ2-3 | many | TRBV12-3/TRBV12-4 | TGTGCCAGCAGTGGAAATACGCAGTATTTT | CASSGNTQYF
- | TRBJ1-5 | many | TRBV6-2/TRBV6-3 | TGTGCCAGCAAACAGGGAGCTAGCAATCAGCCCCAGCATTTT | CASKQGASNQPQHF
- | TRBJ1-5 | many | TRBV7-2 | TGTGCCAGCAGCTTTGGGGACAATCAGCCCCAGCATTTT | CASSFGDNQPQHF
TRBD2 | TRBJ2-2 | - | TRBV20-1 | TGCAGTGCACCGACTAGCGGGACGAACACCGGGGAGCTGTTTTTT | CSAPTSGTNTGELFF
- | TRBJ2-4 | many | TRBV12-3/TRBV12-4 | TGTGCCAGCAGTTTGAGAGGGACATCTTTAGCCAAAAACATTCAGTACTTC | CASSLRGTSLAKNIQYF
- | TRBJ1-6 | many | TRBV27 | TGTGCCAGCAGTTTAGAGCCCCAACTTTCACCCCTCCACTTT | CASSLEPQLSPLHF
- | TRBJ2-1 | many | TRBV3-1 | TGTGCCAGCAGCCAAAGATACGACTCCTACAATGAGCAGTTCTTC | CASSQRYDSYNEQFF
- | TRBJ2-3 | - | TRBV6-2/TRBV6-3 | TGTGCCAGCAGTTACTGGTTAGCGGCAGATACGCAGTATTTT | CASSYWLAADTQYF
- | TRBJ2-5 | many | TRBV20-1 | TGCAGTGCTAGGTCACAGGAAGAGACCCAGTACTTC | CSARSQEETQYF
TRBD1 | TRBJ2-5 | few | TRBV24-1 | TGTGCCACCAGTGATTTCGGGACAGCAGAAAGCGAGACCCAGTACTTC | CATSDFGTAESETQYF
- | TRBJ1-1 | many | TRBV3-1 | TGTGCCAGCAGGAATCCCGGCACTGAAGCTTTCTTT | CASRNPGTEAFF
- | TRBJ1-2 | many | TRBV11-1 | TGTGCCAGCACAACCGACGGGAGCGGTGGCTACACCTTC | CASTTDGSGGYTF
- | TRBJ2-3 | - | TRBV7-3 | TGTGCCAGCAGCTTCGCACAAACAGGTACGCAGTATTTT | CASSFAQTGTQYF
TRBD2 | TRBJ2-2 | - | TRBV5-8 | TGTGCCAGCAGCCTGACTAGCGGGAGCGGGGAAGACACCGGGGAGCTGTTTTTT | CASSLTSGSGEDTGELFF
- | TRBJ2-7 | many | TRBV7-2 | TGTGCCAGCAGCTTAGCGCAAACAGACTACGAGCAGTACTTC | CASSLAQTDYEQYF
TRBD2 | TRBJ2-7 | many | TRBV6-4 | TGTGCCAGCAGTGATTACCTAGCGGGAGTCGCCTACGAGCAGTACTTC | CASSDYLAGVAYEQYF
TRBD1 | TRBJ2-1 | few | TRBV11-2 | TGTGCCAGCAGCCAGATGGGACAGGGTATGTACGAGCAGTTCTTC | CASSQMGQGMYEQFF
TRBD2 | TRBJ2-5 | few | TRBV29-1 | TGCAGCGTTTACCCTCTAGCGGGAGGACAAGAGACCCAGTACTTC | CSVYPLAGGQETQYF
- | TRBJ2-5 | many | TRBV13 | TGTGCCAGCAGCTTAGGGCGCGGTGTGGGACCCGGGGAGAATGGCCAGTACTTC | CASSLGRGVGPGENGQYF
- | TRBJ2-1 | - | TRBV24-1 | TGTGCCACCAGTGCCAGGGTATCCTACAATGAGCAGTTCTTC | CATSARVSYNEQFF
TRBD2 | TRBJ2-1 | many | TRBV2 | TGTGCCAGCAGTGAGGAGACACTAGCGCCGAGCGAGCAGTTCTTC | CASSEETLAPSEQFF
- | TRBJ2-1 | few | TRBV11-2 | TGTGCCAGCAGCGGGGCGGTGAGGGAGCAGTTCTTC | CASSGAVREQFF
- | TRBJ2-4 | - | TRBV20-1 | TGCAGTGCCAGTACAGGGTCAACAACGACCCTTAACATTCAGTACTTC | CSASTGSTTTLNIQYF
TRBD1 | TRBJ2-1 | few | TRBV7-9 | TGTGCCAGCAGCTTGGGGACAGACTCCTACAATGAGCAGTTCTTC | CASSLGTDSYNEQFF
TRBD1 | TRBJ1-1 | - | TRBV6-1 | TGTGCCAGCAAAACAGGGGGCGCCGGGGGATATGAAGCTTTCTTT | CASKTGGAGGYEAFF
TRBD2 | TRBJ2-5 | - | TRBV6-4 | TGTGCCAGCAGTGCCCTAGCGGCTGTCCGGGAAGAGACCCAGTACTTC | CASSALAAVREETQYF
- | TRBJ2-5 | many | TRBV7-2 | TGTGCCAGCAGCCGGTTTCTAGTAAAAGAGACCCAGTACTTC | CASSRFLVKETQYF
- | TRBJ2-7 | - | TRBV7-9 | TGTGCCAGCACCCTAACGGAGTATCCAAGCTCCTACGAGCAGTACTTC | CASTLTEYPSSYEQYF
- | TRBJ1-2 | - | TRBV4-2 | TGTGCCAGCAGCCAAGACCATAGGGGCAGGATTTTGTTTGGCTACACCTTC | CASSQDHRGRILFGYTF